The 27 T cell receptor beta chains in this list originate from one sample, sequenced in a study of blood T cell repertoires in COVID-19. The data were produced by immunoSEQ multiplex PCR, yet TCRdb's version contains in-frame clones alone and is incomplete. The top ten hold 0.65% to 0.9% of the sample, which has over 100,000 clones, approximately 80% seen once. Sequencing was carried out using peripheral blood. Receptors were obtained from a woman between 70 and 85 years old with acute or convalescent COVID-19.

CDR3 bases: TGTGCCAGCAGCGTAGTTGTAGAATCGAACACCGGGGAGCTGTTTTTT. Protein product: CASSVVVESNTGELFF. This chain connects TRBV9 to TRBJ2-2, with D uncertain. Trimming left V 0 bases short and J 0 bases short, with 9 bases between. The CDR3 extends over 16 amino acids. Germline-derived CDR1 and CDR2 are SGDLS and YYNGEE.

The rearrangement links TRBV5-6 to TRBJ2-1, with D possibly being TRBD2 (6 bases). CDR3 size: 14 residues. V lost 0 bases to trimming and J lost 4 bases, with 8 bases between them. The germline gives CDR1 SGHDT, CDR2 YYEEEE. The CDR3 protein is CASSLAGSYNEQFF. The CDR3 DNA follows: TGTGCCAGCAGCTTGGCCGGGAGTTACAATGAGCAGTTCTTC.

This chain connects TRBV3-1 (or the pseudogene TRBV3-2) to TRBJ2-3; 10 bases are a match to TRBD2. J gave up 6 bases and V 4 bases, and 10 bases lay outside the gene matches. Germline V gives CDR1 LGHDT, CDR2 YNNKEL (reference sequence). CDR3 length equals 16 residues. CDR3 loop: CASSLGPSGGGDTQYF. The CDR3 nucleotides are TGTGCCAGCAGCCTGGGGCCTAGCGGGGGTGGGGATACGCAGTATTTT.

The genes are TRBV2 and TRBJ1-3, with D possibly being TRBD1 (5 bases). Germline values: CDR1 SNHLY, CDR2 FYNNEI. Trimming removed 2 bases from V and 2 bases from J, with 13 bases in between. The CDR3 runs 16 residues. CDR3 coding DNA: TGTGCCAGCAGTGAATTCGGGGGGAGCACTGGAAACACCATATATTTT. Amino acids: CASSEFGGSTGNTIYF.

This clone turned up a few times. The chain employs TRBV6-5 and TRBJ1-1; D is unresolved. CDR3 length equals 15 residues. CDR1 is MNHEY and CDR2 is SVGAGI in the germline V gene. The germline V and J ends were trimmed by 2 bases and 1 base, with 11 bases remaining between them. Here the CDR3 DNA reads TGTGCCAGCAGTTACGACCTAGGATCGAACACTGAAGCTTTCTTT. Its protein product is CASSYDLGSNTEAFF.

The chain has TRBV7-8 and TRBJ1-1; D is unclear. The CDR3 consists of 15 residues. The germline V and J ends were trimmed by 4 bases and 2 bases, with 14 bases remaining between them. The germline V gene has CDR1 SGHVS and CDR2 FQNEAQ. CDR3 in DNA: TGTGCCAGCAGCTCTCCAGGTTTTCTCAACACTGAAGCTTTCTTT. The encoded protein is CASSSPGFLNTEAFF.

The chain combines TRBV19 with TRBJ1-5; 8 nucleotides agree with TRBD1. Per germline, CDR1 LNHDA and CDR2 SQIVND (reference sequence). CDR3 size: 14 residues. Germline trimming cut 3 bases from V and 7 bases from J; bases unmatched to any gene: 5. Here the CDR3 DNA reads TGTGCCAGTAGTATTCAGGACAGGGAACAGCCCCAGCATTTT. This codes for CASSIQDREQPQHF. Variable domain in full (rest from reference TRBV19 and TRBJ1-5): DGGITQSPKYLFRKEGQNVTLSCEQNLNHDAMYWYRQDPGQGLRLIYYSQIVNDFQKGDIAEGYSVSREKKESFPLTVTSAQKNPTAFYLCASSIQDREQPQHFGDGTRLSIL.

V is TRBV21-1 and J is TRBJ1-6. TRBV21-1 represents a pseudogene. This CDR3 has 14 amino acids. For the CDR3, the DNA is TGTGCCACCCACCTGAGCTCCTATAATTCACCCCTCCACTTT. It encodes CATHLSSYNSPLHF.

The chain carries TRBV6-1 and TRBJ2-7; a weak D match, TRBD1 (7 bases). This CDR3 is 13 amino acids long. The V gene's germline CDR1 is MNHNS and CDR2 SASEGT. The germline V and J ends were trimmed by 5 bases and 6 bases, with 14 bases remaining between them. CDR3 residues: CASSSSGGGEQYF. The CDR3, as DNA: TGTGCCAGCAGTTCTTCAGGGGGAGGCGAGCAGTACTTC.

This sequence joins TRBV29-1 and TRBJ1-4; the D gene is possibly TRBD1 (5 bases). Germline V gene lookup returns CDR1 SQVTM and CDR2 ANQGSEA. The CDR3 totals 13 residues. V lost 6 bases to trimming and J lost 6 bases, with 14 bases between them. CDR3 protein: CSVGRAGDEKLFF. CDR3 sequence (DNA): TGCAGCGTCGGCAGGGCGGGGGATGAAAAACTGTTTTTT.

In its sample, this clone was seen once. The chain employs TRBV7-3 and TRBJ2-1, with D tentatively TRBD2 (7 bases). CDR1 and CDR2 (germline): SGHTA, FQGTGA. The CDR3 consists of 14 residues. The germline V and J ends were trimmed by 5 bases and 9 bases, with 17 bases remaining between them. The CDR3 nucleotides are TGTGCCAGCAGCCCCGCTGGGGGGGCAAGTGAGCAGTTCTTC. Amino acids: CASSPAGGASEQFF.

The CDR3 DNA reads TGTGCCAGCAGTTTAACTCGGGGTGCCGGGAGTTTGTTTTTT. It is translated as CASSLTRGAGSLFF. The genes are TRBV27 and TRBJ1-4; D is unclear. This CDR3 is 14 amino acids long. Germline V CDR1 and CDR2: MNHEY, SMNVEV (reference sequence). Trimming removed 2 bases from V and 15 bases from J, with 19 bases in between. The variable domain in full, with the rest retrieved from reference TRBV27 and TRBJ1-4, is EAQVTQNPRYLITVTGKKLTVTCSQNMNHEYMSWYRQDPGLGLRQIYYSMNVEVTDKGDVPEGYKVSRKEKRNFPLILESPSPNQTSLYFCASSLTRGAGSLFFGSGTQLSVL.

The chain uses TRBV28 and TRBJ1-2; 12 positions match TRBD1. The CDR3 consists of 15 residues. V dropped 7 bases and J dropped 8; count of bases not matched to a gene: 11. Germline lookup yields CDR1 MDHEN and CDR2 SYDVKM. The CDR3 here is CASISSLGQGAGYTF. The DNA of the CDR3 is TGTGCCAGCATCTCATCCCTGGGACAGGGGGCCGGCTACACCTTC.

This clone came up a few times. The V call is TRBV27, the J call TRBJ2-2, with a weak D call TRBD2 (5 bases). Per germline, CDR1 MNHEY and CDR2 SMNVEV (reference sequence). CDR3 size: 14 residues. The V and J ends lost 6 bases and 1 base respectively, with 9 bases between them. CDR3 DNA sequence: TGTGCCAGCAGGGCGGGCGGGAACACCGGGGAGCTGTTTTTT. It encodes CASRAGGNTGELFF.

This chain links TRBV11-3 with TRBJ2-1, with 8 nucleotides matching TRBD2. Germline CDR1 and CDR2: SGHNT and YENEEA. Trimming removed 1 base from V and 5 bases from J; junction bases left unmatched: 7. The CDR3 covers 16 residues. The CDR3: CASSLGGAGANNEQFF. CDR3 nucleotide sequence: TGTGCCAGCAGCTTAGGGGGAGCGGGAGCCAACAATGAGCAGTTCTTC.

Here the CDR3 DNA reads TGTGCCAGCATGATTTTTACTGGCACTGAAGCTTTCTTT. This translates into CASMIFTGTEAFF. The chain employs TRBV2 and TRBJ1-1; no firm D call. The V and J ends lost 7 bases and 4 bases respectively, with 13 bases between them. The CDR3 runs 13 residues. CDR1 is SNHLY and CDR2 is FYNNEI in the germline V gene.

The chain has TRBV5-1 and TRBJ2-3, with TRBD2 as a possible D gene (7 bases). Trimming left V 2 bases short and J 2 bases short, with 12 bases between. The CDR3 covers 15 residues. Germline values: CDR1 SGHRS, CDR2 YFSETQ. The CDR3 DNA sequence: TGCGCCAGCAGCTTTGGGGGGGCTTCCACAGATACGCAGTATTTT. Its protein is CASSFGGASTDTQYF.

The rearrangement joins TRBV5-1 to TRBJ2-1; D may be TRBD1 (6 bases). V was trimmed by 2 bases and J by 3 bases, leaving 12 bases between them. Germline assignment: CDR1 SGHRS and CDR2 YFSETQ. This CDR3 is 15 amino acids long. The CDR3 coding sequence is TGCGCCAGCAGCTTACAGGGTCCAAACTACAATGAGCAGTTCTTC. Protein sequence: CASSLQGPNYNEQFF.

This chain connects TRBV6-6 to TRBJ1-2, with D maybe TRBD1 (6 bases). The CDR3 runs to 14 residues. Germline V gene sequence: CDR1 MNHNY, CDR2 SVGAGI (reference sequence). The germline V and J ends were trimmed by 4 bases and 4 bases, with 13 bases remaining between them. The CDR3 sequence: CASSWSDSPYGYTF. In nucleotides, the CDR3 is TGTGCCAGCAGTTGGTCGGACAGCCCCTATGGCTACACCTTC.

The chain employs TRBV21-1 and TRBJ1-2; TRBD1 is the table's D call and was not checked against the DNA. TRBV21-1 is flagged as a pseudogene. The CDR3 is 16 residues long. CDR3 region: CASSSRDRCSNYGYTF. The CDR3 coding sequence is TGTGCCAGCAGCAGCCGGGACAGGTGCTCTAACTATGGCTACACCTTC.

The chain couples TRBV28 to TRBJ2-3; TRBD2 matches 7 bases. V lost 5 bases to trimming and J lost 5 bases; unmatched junction nucleotides: 13. The CDR3 length is 16 residues. The V gene's germline CDR1 is MDHEN and CDR2 SYDVKM. The CDR3 DNA is TGTGCCAGCAGTCTCCTTAGCGGCGGGAGAGGAGATACGCAGTATTTT. It yields the protein CASSLLSGGRGDTQYF.

In this sample, this clone turned up once. The chain links TRBV4-1 to TRBJ2-7; possibly TRBD2 for D (6 bases). Germline lookup yields CDR1 MGHRA and CDR2 YSYEKL. V dropped 6 bases and J dropped 6 bases, with 18 bases sitting between them. The CDR3 length is 14 residues. This chain's CDR3 is CASSPGAGRGEQYF. CDR3 coding DNA: TGCGCCAGCAGTCCAGGCGCGGGAAGGGGCGAGCAGTACTTC.

The chain couples TRBV7-9 to TRBJ1-1, with D possibly TRBD1 on 6 matching bases. V was pared by 1 base and J by 5 bases, with 14 bases between. The germline V gene encodes CDR1 SEHNR and CDR2 FQNEAQ (reference sequence). This CDR3 is 15 amino acids long. The CDR3 DNA reads TGTGCCAGCAGCTTAGGAACAGGGCGAAGTACTGAAGCTTTCTTT. Its protein is CASSLGTGRSTEAFF.

In this sample, this clone turned up once. The chain is built from TRBV18 and TRBJ1-6; D is uncertain. The CDR3 totals 16 residues. CDR1 and CDR2 from the germline V gene are KGHSH and LQKENI. Trimming removed 6 bases at V and 0 bases at J, with 12 bases between. CDR3 protein: CASSGSGSSYNSPLHF. As DNA, the CDR3 is TGTGCCAGCTCGGGGTCGGGGAGCTCCTATAATTCACCCCTCCACTTT.

This clone showed up just a few times. V and J are TRBV28 and TRBJ1-1; D remains unclear. V lost 6 bases and J lost 8, with 13 bases in between. The CDR3 covers 12 residues. Looked up from germline, CDR1 is MDHEN and CDR2 is SYDVKM. The CDR3 coding sequence is TGTGCCAGCAGCCTTCCGCCGGGGGAAGCTTTCTTT. It yields the protein CASSLPPGEAFF.

In its sample, this clone was seen a few times. The chain combines TRBV28 with TRBJ2-1, with TRBD2 as a possible D gene (6 bases). Germline V gene sequence: CDR1 MDHEN, CDR2 SYDVKM. With 2 bases removed from V and 7 bases from J, the gap between germline ends came to 18 bases. This CDR3 is built from 16 residues. The CDR3 reads CASSLRLRLALNEQFF. The CDR3 bases are TGTGCCAGCAGTTTAAGGCTCCGGCTAGCGCTAAATGAGCAGTTCTTC.

The chain recombines TRBV9 with TRBJ1-1; D gene ambiguous. CDR1 SGDLS and CDR2 YYNGEE come from the germline V gene. CDR3 size: 14 residues. V was pared by 4 bases and J by 1 base, with 11 bases between. This CDR3 is CASSPLGPNTEAFF. In DNA, the CDR3 is TGTGCCAGCAGCCCCCTAGGTCCGAACACTGAAGCTTTCTTT.